These T cell receptor beta chains were read from a single sample in a study of long-term antiretroviral therapy in people with HIV. TCRdb's copy holds only in-frame clones and misses some; the assay was immunoSEQ multiplex PCR. The profile covers around 6,700 clones, with 73% appearing a single time and around 30% taken by the ten largest. The specimen was unsorted PBMCs, collected 0.2 years after starting antiretroviral therapy. Source of these receptors: a man aged 35-49 years with HIV. Both conserved end residues are trimmed from each CDR3. Size tells how often a clone was seen (once, few, many) or the class of an expanded clone, and some rows leave it out.

v_call: TRBV2
clone_size: NA
cdr3_aa: ASSDRYGYT

v_call: TRBV2
clone_size: NA
cdr3_aa: ASSLGQGGLGIQY

v_call: TRBV7-4
clone_size: NA
cdr3_aa: ASSSRLAAYEQY

v_call: TRBV7-6
clone_size: once
cdr3_aa: ASSLGGINQPQH

v_call: TRBV5-1
clone_size: NA
cdr3_aa: ASRLNRDPDTQY

v_call: TRBV2
clone_size: NA
cdr3_aa: ASSEQGPRSYEQY

v_call: TRBV18
clone_size: NA
cdr3_aa: ASSRAPGTYEQY

v_call: TRBV15
clone_size: NA
cdr3_aa: ATSRGGSGDQPQH

v_call: TRBV20-1
clone_size: NA
cdr3_aa: SARGTGTEL

v_call: TRBV2
clone_size: NA
cdr3_aa: ASSEVSSEEKLF

v_call: TRBV5-1
clone_size: NA
cdr3_aa: ASSLGTYEQY

v_call: TRBV6-1
clone_size: NA
cdr3_aa: ASRPQGYTEAF

v_call: TRBV5-6
clone_size: NA
cdr3_aa: ASSPWTAGKLF

v_call: TRBV27
clone_size: NA
cdr3_aa: ASSHVGYEQY

v_call: TRBV6-1
clone_size: NA
cdr3_aa: ASSEEGDSSYEQY

v_call: TRBV19
clone_size: NA
cdr3_aa: ASSIKNRWSGYT

v_call: TRBV11-2
clone_size: NA
cdr3_aa: ASSLGYGPNGYT

v_call: TRBV7-8
clone_size: NA
cdr3_aa: ASRGTASDQPQH

v_call: TRBV9
clone_size: few
cdr3_aa: ASSVGGPNQPQH

v_call: TRBV13
clone_size: once
cdr3_aa: ASSPSRGETQY

v_call: TRBV14
clone_size: NA
cdr3_aa: ASSQGGWERGTSSGNTIY

v_call: TRBV18
clone_size: NA
cdr3_aa: ASSPTRRDRGEHEQY

v_call: TRBV12-5
clone_size: NA
cdr3_aa: ASGSGTGYLSGANVLT

v_call: TRBV7-8
clone_size: NA
cdr3_aa: ASSLEDRAYSNQPQH

v_call: TRBV27
clone_size: NA
cdr3_aa: ASSLSGGTNYGYT